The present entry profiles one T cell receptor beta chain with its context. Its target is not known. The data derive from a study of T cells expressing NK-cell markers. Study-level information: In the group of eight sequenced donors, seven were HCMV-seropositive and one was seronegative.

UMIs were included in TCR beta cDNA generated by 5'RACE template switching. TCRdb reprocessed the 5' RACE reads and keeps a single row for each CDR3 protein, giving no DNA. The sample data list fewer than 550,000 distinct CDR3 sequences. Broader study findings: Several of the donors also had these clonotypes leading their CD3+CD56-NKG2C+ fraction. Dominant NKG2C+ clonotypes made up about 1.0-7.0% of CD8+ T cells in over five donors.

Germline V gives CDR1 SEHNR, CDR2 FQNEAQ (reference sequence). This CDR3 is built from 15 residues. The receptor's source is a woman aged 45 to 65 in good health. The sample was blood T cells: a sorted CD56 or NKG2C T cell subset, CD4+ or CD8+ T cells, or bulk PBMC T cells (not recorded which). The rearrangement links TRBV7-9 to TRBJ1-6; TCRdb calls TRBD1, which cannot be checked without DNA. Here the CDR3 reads CASSLGGNNNSPLHF. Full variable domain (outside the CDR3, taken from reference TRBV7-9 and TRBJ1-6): DTGVSQNPRHKITKRGQNVTFRCDPISEHNRLYWYRQTLGQGPEFLTYFQNEAQLEKSRLLSDRFSAERPKGSFSTLEIQRTEQGDSAMYLCASSLGGNNNSPLHFGNGTRLTVT.